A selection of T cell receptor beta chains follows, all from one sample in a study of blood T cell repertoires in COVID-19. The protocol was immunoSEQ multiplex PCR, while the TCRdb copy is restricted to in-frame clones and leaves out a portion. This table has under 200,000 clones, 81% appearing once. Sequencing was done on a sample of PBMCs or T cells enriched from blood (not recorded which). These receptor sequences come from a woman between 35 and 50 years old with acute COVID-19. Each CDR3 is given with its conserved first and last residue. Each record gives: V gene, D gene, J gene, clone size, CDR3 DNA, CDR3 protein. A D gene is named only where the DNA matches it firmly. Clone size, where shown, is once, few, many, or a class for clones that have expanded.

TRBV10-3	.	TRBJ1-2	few	TGTGCCATCAGTGACCCCGGCAACGCCCGGGACTATGGCTACACCTTC	CAISDPGNARDYGYTF
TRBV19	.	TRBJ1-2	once	TGTGCCAGTAGGAACAGGCGGGGAATTGGTGGCTACACCTTC	CASRNRRGIGGYTF
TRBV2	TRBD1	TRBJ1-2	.	TGTGCCAGCACCCGACAGGGGGCTCGTTATGGCTACACCTTC	CASTRQGARYGYTF
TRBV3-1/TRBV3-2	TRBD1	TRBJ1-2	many	TGTGCCAGCAGCTCCTTTCAGGGGGCCGGGGGCTACACCTTC	CASSSFQGAGGYTF
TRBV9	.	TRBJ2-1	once	TGTGCCAGCAGCGTAGCTGGGAGTAGCTCCTACAATGAGCAGTTCTTC	CASSVAGSSSYNEQFF
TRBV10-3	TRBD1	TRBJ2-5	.	TGTGCCATTGGACAGGGAGAAGAGACCCAGTACTTC	CAIGQGEETQYF
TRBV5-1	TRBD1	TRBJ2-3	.	TGCGCCAGCAGCCGACAGGGAACTAGCACAGATACGCAGTATTTT	CASSRQGTSTDTQYF
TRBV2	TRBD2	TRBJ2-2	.	TGTGCCAGCAGTGATCTAGCGGGAGCGGTGAACACCGGGGAGCTGTTTTTT	CASSDLAGAVNTGELFF
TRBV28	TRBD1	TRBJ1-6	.	TGTGCCAGCAGTCGACAGGGCTCCTATAATTCACCCCTCCACTTT	CASSRQGSYNSPLHF
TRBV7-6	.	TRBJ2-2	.	TGTGCCAGCAGCTTAGGGAGCTTTACCGGGGAGCTGTTTTTT	CASSLGSFTGELFF
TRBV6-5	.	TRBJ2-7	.	TGTGCCAGCACCGCATCCGGGGGCGAGCAGTACTTC	CASTASGGEQYF
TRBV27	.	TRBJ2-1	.	TGTGCCAGCAGTTTTTGGAGGAGCTCCTACAATGAGCAGTTCTTC	CASSFWRSSYNEQFF
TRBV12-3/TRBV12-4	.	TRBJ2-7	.	TGTGCCAGCAGTTACGGGTCCTCGGGCGAGCAGTACTTC	CASSYGSSGEQYF
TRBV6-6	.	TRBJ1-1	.	TGTGCCAGCAGTCCACTAAAATGGGGGGGTGGGGACACTGAAGCTTTCTTT	CASSPLKWGGGDTEAFF
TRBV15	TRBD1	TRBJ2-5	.	TGTGCCACCAGCAGAGCGGGGGGGACAGGGGCGACCCAGTACTTC	CATSRAGGTGATQYF